The 14 T cell receptor beta chains below were found in one sample sequenced in a study of radiotherapy plus CTLA-4 blockade in lung cancer. Clones were sequenced by immunoSEQ multiplex PCR, and TCRdb holds only the in-frame ones, with some missing. The table shows roughly 75,000 clones, with about 78% occurring only once. The sequences come from peripheral blood, collected from a patient treated with radiotherapy plus ipilimumab. The receptor source for this set is a human donor with non-small cell lung cancer whose response to radiotherapy plus ipilimumab could not be evaluated. Some clones in this sample may be carry-over from other donors' samples.

The chain joins TRBV5-4 to TRBJ2-2; TRBD1 aligns across 10 bases. The CDR3 is 19 residues long. After removal of 4 bases from V and 4 bases from J, the junction contained 16 bases not matched to a gene. The germline CDR1 and CDR2 sequences are SGHNT and YYREEE (reference sequence). Here the CDR3 DNA reads TGTGCCAGCAGCGCCCACGGGAGACAGGGGGCAAAGAGCACCGGGGAGCTGTTTTTT. Translated: CASSAHGRQGAKSTGELFF.

This clone has a handful of counts. The chain is built from TRBV19 and TRBJ1-2; maybe TRBD1 (6 bases). The CDR3 loop spans 16 amino acids. The germline CDR1 and CDR2 sequences are LNHDA and SQIVND (reference sequence). Trimming stripped 6 bases from V and 1 base from J, with 18 bases between. The CDR3 sequence is CASRGGPRTGNYGYTF. DNA of the CDR3: TGTGCCAGTAGAGGGGGTCCCAGGACGGGTAACTATGGCTACACCTTC. Full variable domain (missing parts from reference TRBV19 and TRBJ1-2): DGGITQSPKYLFRKEGQNVTLSCEQNLNHDAMYWYRQDPGQGLRLIYYSQIVNDFQKGDIAEGYSVSREKKESFPLTVTSAQKNPTAFYLCASRGGPRTGNYGYTFGSGTRLTVV.

This clone was seen at least ten times. The chain couples TRBV5-4 to TRBJ1-2, with 7 bases matching TRBD1. Germline V gives CDR1 SGHNT, CDR2 YYREEE (reference sequence). There are 14 residues in the CDR3. J lost 8 bases, V lost 1 base, and 8 bases had no gene match. The CDR3 DNA sequence: TGTGCCAGCAGCTTGAGGAACAGGGGATTCGGCTACACCTTC. This gives the protein CASSLRNRGFGYTF.

The chain recombines TRBV6-5 with TRBJ2-7; TRBD2 matches 7 bases. CDR1 and CDR2 (germline): MNHEY, SVGAGI. This CDR3 comprises 15 residues. V gave up 0 bases and J gave up 1 base; unmatched junction bases: 3. The CDR3 is CASSYSGGGSYEQYF. The CDR3 DNA reads as TGTGCCAGCAGTTACTCGGGCGGGGGATCCTACGAGCAGTACTTC.

This clone was counted once. The chain is built from TRBV5-1 and TRBJ1-1, with 7 bases matching TRBD1. CDR3 size: 12 residues. With 0 bases clipped from V and 11 bases from J, the junction kept 4 bases outside the gene matches. CDR1 is SGHRS, CDR2 YFSETQ, per germline. CDR3 protein: CASSLERGRAFF. The CDR3 nucleotides are TGCGCCAGCAGCTTGGAGAGGGGGCGGGCTTTCTTT.

The V and J genes are TRBV5-1 and TRBJ2-3; TRBD2 matches 9 bases. This CDR3 region has 18 residues. CDR1 and CDR2 (germline): SGHRS, YFSETQ. The junction had 9 bases not matched to a gene; V was cut back by 0 bases and J by 1 base. CDR3 amino acids: CASSLAGASGDRTDTQYF. As DNA, the CDR3 is TGCGCCAGCAGCTTGGCCGGGGCTAGCGGGGACCGCACAGATACGCAGTATTTT.

This clone was counted at least ten times. The genes are TRBV28 and TRBJ2-2; the D is unclear. CDR1 is MDHEN, CDR2 SYDVKM, per germline. The CDR3 sequence is 14 residues long. V gave up 6 bases and J gave up 1 base, with 9 bases separating them. CDR3 region: CASSTSGNTGELFF. Written as DNA, the CDR3 is TGTGCCAGCAGCACTTCAGGGAACACCGGGGAGCTGTTTTTT.

The genes are TRBV11-3 and TRBJ2-2, with 13 bases aligning to TRBD2. V lost 6 bases and J lost 3; bases outside the gene matches: 4. The germline V gene has CDR1 SGHNT and CDR2 YENEEA. CDR3 length: 16 residues. The CDR3 DNA sequence: TGTGCCAGCAGGGAGACTAGCGGGGGGTACACCGGGGAGCTGTTTTTT. Translated: CASRETSGGYTGELFF.

V is TRBV5-6 and J is TRBJ1-2, with TRBD1 as a possible D gene (6 bases). Per the germline V gene, CDR1 is SGHDT and CDR2 is YYEEEE. The CDR3 runs to 13 residues. V was shortened by 4 bases and J by 5 bases, with 12 bases between the two germline ends. The CDR3 nucleotides are TGTGCCAGCAGCCCGGAAGGGGGTTATGGCTACACCTTC. Encoded protein: CASSPEGGYGYTF. Full variable domain (remainder filled in from reference TRBV5-6 and TRBJ1-2): DAGVTQSPTHLIKTRGQQVTLRCSPKSGHDTVSWYQQALGQGPQFIFQYYEEEERQRGNFPDRFSGHQFPNYSSELNVNALLLGDSALYLCASSPEGGYGYTFGSGTRLTVV.

CDR3 bases: TGTGCCATCAGTCCTGGACAGGGGGCAAGCAATCAGCCCCAGCATTTT. This gives the protein CAISPGQGASNQPQHF. The chain combines TRBV10-3 with TRBJ1-5; 11 bases fit TRBD1. The germline V gene has CDR1 ENHRY and CDR2 SYGVKD. This CDR3 comprises 16 residues. V lost 5 bases to trimming and J lost 1 base; unmatched junction nucleotides: 4.

The chain employs TRBV19 and TRBJ1-1; 7 nucleotides match TRBD1. Germline loops: CDR1 LNHDA, CDR2 SQIVND (reference sequence). Trimming at V came to 8 bases and at J to 0 bases, leaving 3 bases not matched to a gene. The CDR3 covers 13 residues. The CDR3 DNA reads TGTGCCAGTGCGGACAGGTTGAACACTGAAGCTTTCTTT. It specifies CASADRLNTEAFF.

The chain recombines TRBV5-4 with TRBJ1-2; possible D gene TRBD1, 6 bases. Germline V CDR1 and CDR2: SGHNT, YYREEE (reference sequence). V gave up 1 base and J gave up 7 bases, with 11 bases separating them. CDR3 length: 13 residues. The CDR3 nucleotides are TGTGCCAGCAGCTTGCAGGGGCGCGGTGGCTACACCTTC. This codes for CASSLQGRGGYTF.

This clone appeared a few times. The chain recombines TRBV30 with TRBJ2-3; D is unclear. Germline V gives CDR1 GTSNPN, CDR2 SVGIG (reference sequence). The V end lost 2 bases, the J end lost 2 bases, and 11 bases lay between the germline ends. The CDR3 length is 14 residues. CDR3 residues: CAWSTRTFTDTQYF. DNA of the CDR3: TGTGCCTGGAGTACTCGCACTTTCACAGATACGCAGTATTTT.

This chain joins TRBV10-3 and TRBJ1-6; D is perhaps TRBD1 (6 bases). Germline CDR1 and CDR2: ENHRY and SYGVKD. V shed 0 bases and J shed 10 bases, with 13 bases lying between them. This CDR3 is built from 15 residues. DNA for the CDR3: TGTGCCATCAGTGAGTCGACAGGACGCGCCTCACCCCTCCACTTT. It specifies CAISESTGRASPLHF.